The following is a T cell receptor (beta chain) sequence with its context. From germline, CDR1 is SEHNR and CDR2 FQNEAQ (reference sequence). Trimming left V 6 bases short and J 2 bases short, with 14 bases between. The CDR3 spans 15 residues. Sequencing used immunoSEQ multiplex PCR; TCRdb keeps in-frame clones, though not all of them. Here the sample spans around 190,000 clones, around 94% being singletons. These data belong to a study of T cell responses to AZD1222 COVID-19 vaccine. The J gene is TRBJ1-5, the V gene TRBV7-9, with D possibly being TRBD1 (5 bases). The receptor's source is an adult in good health. The material sequenced was peripheral blood, taken on day 0 of AZD1222 vaccination. The CDR3 loop is CASSWGTGGNQPQHF. The CDR3 DNA reads TGTGCCAGCAGTTGGGGGACTGGTGGCAATCAGCCCCAGCATTTT.